Below, 10 T cell receptor beta chains from the same sample are listed, as sequenced in a study of molecular identifiers for immune sequencing clone quantification. TCRdb redid the calling of the PCR reads with MiXCR, one entry per CDR3 protein. The sample yields about half a million distinct CDR3 sequences, over 20% seen once. Sequenced: naive CD8+ T cells from blood, with Jurkat cell RNA spiked in. Subset denoted: FACS-sorted CD8+CD4-CCR7+CD45RA+ naive T cells. Every receptor here comes from a human donor in good health. Some libraries in this study had Jurkat cell RNA spiked in.

With respect to this clonotype: A read error may be the cause here, since a much bigger clone is one base away. This chain joins TRBV27 and TRBJ1-4, with TRBD1 matching over 7 bases. This CDR3 is 15 amino acids long. Per germline, CDR1 MNHEY and CDR2 SMNVEV (reference sequence). V lost 5 bases and J lost 10; bases outside the gene matches: 13. The CDR3 reads CASSARDSLLAKLFF. CDR3 bases: TGTGCCAGCAGTGCAAGGGACAGTCTTTTGGCAAAACTGTTTTTT.

This clonotype was counted once. The chain links TRBV20-1 to TRBJ2-5; 8 positions match TRBD2. The CDR3 spans 19 residues. Trimming removed 5 bases from V and 0 bases from J; junction bases left unmatched: 20. Germline lookup yields CDR1 DFQATT and CDR2 SNEGSKA (reference sequence). The CDR3 spells CSAVSGRVGRKEYQETQYF. The CDR3, as DNA: TGCAGTGCTGTAAGCGGGAGAGTCGGCCGGAAGGAGTACCAAGAGACCCAGTACTTC.

This sequence joins TRBV24-1 and TRBJ2-5; D is uncertain. V gave up 4 bases and J gave up 5 bases, with 16 bases separating them. The length of the CDR3 is 15 residues. Germline V gene lookup returns CDR1 KGHDR and CDR2 SFDVKD. The CDR3 region has the DNA TGTGCCACCAGTGACGCCCCGCACGGCAGGGAGACCCAGTACTTC. Its protein product is CATSDAPHGRETQYF.

The chain is built from TRBV6-2 or TRBV6-3 and TRBJ2-1; 8 bases are shared with TRBD1. V lost 2 bases to trimming and J lost 16 bases; unmatched junction nucleotides: 13. The germline CDR1 and CDR2 sequences are MNHEY and SVGEGT. CDR3 length equals 14 residues. CDR3 amino acids: CASSYGLGQAAFFF. The CDR3 region has the DNA TGTGCCAGCAGTTACGGGTTGGGACAGGCGGCCTTCTTCTTC.

This clonotype was observed many times. J is TRBJ1-5 and V is TRBV12-3 or TRBV12-4; D is undetermined. Deletions cut 3 bases from V and 3 bases from J, with 6 bases between. CDR3 length equals 13 residues. The CDR3 DNA reads TGTGCCAGCAGTTTTCAGTCCAATCAGCCCCAGCATTTT. It specifies CASSFQSNQPQHF.

This clonotype was counted ten times or more. V gene TRBV5-4 combines with J gene TRBJ1-1; D gene ambiguous. The germline gives CDR1 SGHNT, CDR2 YYREEE (reference sequence). The CDR3 consists of 15 residues. The germline V and J ends were trimmed by 1 base and 1 base, with 11 bases remaining between them. CDR3 nucleotide sequence: TGTGCCAGCAGCTTGCGGGGTCAGGCGAACACTGAAGCTTTCTTT. Its translation: CASSLRGQANTEAFF.

A word on this clonotype: A much larger clone lies one base from this, so it may be a read error. The chain recombines TRBV12-1 with TRBJ2-7; the D call TRBD2 from the table was never checked on the DNA. TRBV12-1 represents a pseudogene. The CDR3 loop spans 14 amino acids. CDR3 in amino acids: CASSSGQAVYEQYF. Here the CDR3 DNA reads TGTGCCAGCAGCTCGGGACAAGCGGTTTACGAGCAGTACTTC.

Comment on this clonotype: It is likely a read error, because the conserved phenylalanine at the end of the CDR3 is missing. The chain employs TRBV25-1 and TRBJ2-2; D may be TRBD2 (6 bases). This CDR3 has 14 residues. V was trimmed by 4 bases and J by 4 bases, leaving 10 bases between them. Germline V gene data show CDR1 as MGHDK and CDR2 as SYGVNS. This CDR3 reads CASSGGDSTGELFI. For the CDR3, the DNA is TGTGCCAGCAGTGGGGGGGATTCCACCGGGGAGCTGTTTATT.

This clonotype was seen repeatedly, ten times or more. The V gene is TRBV4-3, the J gene TRBJ2-7, with 11 positions matching TRBD2. Looked up from germline, CDR1 is LGHNA and CDR2 is YSLEER. The CDR3 covers 15 residues. V was clipped by 0 bases and J by 4 bases; unmatched bases: 2. CDR3 amino acids: CASSQDTSGSYEQYF. The CDR3 DNA reads as TGCGCCAGCAGCCAAGATACTAGCGGGAGTTACGAGCAGTACTTC.

This clonotype was recorded at least ten times. This chain links TRBV7-4 with TRBJ2-7, with D tentatively TRBD2 (6 bases). The CDR3 sequence is 13 residues long. Germline loops: CDR1 SGHVT, CDR2 SQSDAQ. V was clipped by 4 bases and J by 6 bases, with 13 bases between them. CDR3 in DNA: TGTGCCAGCAGCTGCGGTGAGGGAGGCGAGCAGTACTTC. Its translation: CASSCGEGGEQYF.